The following is a T cell receptor (beta chain) sequence with its context. Participant age was 18 to 89 years, and participants resided in roughly 24 US areas. These data come from a study of blood T cell repertoires in COVID-19. How the authors handled the data: Scientists estimated how many nucleated cells there were by amplifying reference gene primers. Data came from immunoSEQ multiplex PCR; TCRdb stores just in-frame clones and leaves some out. That table furnishes V, J and clone size, whereas the DNA furnished D and trimming. The sample has 300,000 to 350,000 clones; approximately 90% are singletons. This TCR was recovered from a woman in her twenties or thirties who had been exposed to COVID-19. Sequencing was performed on PBMCs or T cells enriched from blood (not recorded which).

The CDR3 nucleotides are TGTGCCACCAGTGATTCCGGGACAGGGAGGGCCGAGCAGTACTTC. Its translation is CATSDSGTGRAEQYF. The V call is TRBV24-1, the J call TRBJ2-7, with 9 positions matching TRBD1. Unmatched junction bases numbered 7, after V lost 2 bases and J lost 6 bases. The CDR3 runs 15 residues. Germline lookup yields CDR1 KGHDR and CDR2 SFDVKD.